This T cell receptor (beta chain) was captured by sequencing in a study of T cell responses to AZD1222 COVID-19 vaccine. TCRdb keeps only in-frame clones here, not all; method: immunoSEQ multiplex PCR. Among 150,000 to 200,000 clones listed, 85% to 95% were seen once. The germline V gene has CDR1 LNHDA and CDR2 SQIVND (reference sequence). This CDR3 has 16 amino acids. With 7 bases removed from V and 4 bases from J, the gap between germline ends came to 17 bases. This clone has a single count. Sequencing used peripheral blood, obtained on day 0 of AZD1222 vaccination. The clonotype originates from an adult in good health. The chain recombines TRBV19 with TRBJ1-6; a weak D match, TRBD1 (5 bases). CDR3 DNA sequence: TGTGCCAGTACCTTGGGCCGGGGCCTATATAATTCACCCCTCCACTTT. Translated, it gives CASTLGRGLYNSPLHF.